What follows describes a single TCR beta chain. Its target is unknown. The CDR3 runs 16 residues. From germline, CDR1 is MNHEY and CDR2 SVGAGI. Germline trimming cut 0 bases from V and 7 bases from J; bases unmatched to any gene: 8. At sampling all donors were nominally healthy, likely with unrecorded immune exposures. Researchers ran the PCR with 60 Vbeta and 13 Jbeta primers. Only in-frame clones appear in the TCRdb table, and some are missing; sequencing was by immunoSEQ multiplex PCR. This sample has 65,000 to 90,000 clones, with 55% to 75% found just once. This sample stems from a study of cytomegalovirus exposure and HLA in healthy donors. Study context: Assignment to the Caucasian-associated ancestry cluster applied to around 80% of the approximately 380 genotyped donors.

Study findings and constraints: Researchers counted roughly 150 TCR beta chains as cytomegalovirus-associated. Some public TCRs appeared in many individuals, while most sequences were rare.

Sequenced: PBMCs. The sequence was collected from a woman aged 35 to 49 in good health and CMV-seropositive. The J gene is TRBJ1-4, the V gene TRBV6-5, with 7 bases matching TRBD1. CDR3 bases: TGTGCCAGCAGTTACTCGAGACAGGGTGACGGTGAAAAACTGTTTTTT. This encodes CASSYSRQGDGEKLFF.